This T cell receptor (beta chain) comes out of a study of post-analysis software for immune sequencing data. Study-level results: Comparison of patients with controls showed about 5 TRBV segments more frequent in patients, TRBV5-6, TRBV5-1 and TRBV20-1 among them.

This clonotype came up a few times. What it binds is not known. The CDR3 spans 14 residues. V lost 5 bases, J lost 10 bases, and 10 bases stayed unmatched. Per the germline V gene, CDR1 is KGHDR and CDR2 is SFDVKD. Unique-molecular-identifier-tagged TCR beta cDNA libraries were used. TCRdb ran MiXCR on the PCR reads and lists one entry per CDR3 protein. Of 800,000 to 950,000 distinct CDR3 sequences in the sample, roughly 58% are singletons; the top ten hold 4.6%. The rearrangement uses TRBV24-1 and TRBJ2-1, with TRBD2 identical over 7 bases. The sequence came from a girl aged 5 to 17 with multiple sclerosis. Sequenced: blood. The CDR3 DNA is TGTGCCACCAGTGTCGCCGGGACTACCGCCGAGCAGTTCTTC. As protein: CATSVAGTTAEQFF.